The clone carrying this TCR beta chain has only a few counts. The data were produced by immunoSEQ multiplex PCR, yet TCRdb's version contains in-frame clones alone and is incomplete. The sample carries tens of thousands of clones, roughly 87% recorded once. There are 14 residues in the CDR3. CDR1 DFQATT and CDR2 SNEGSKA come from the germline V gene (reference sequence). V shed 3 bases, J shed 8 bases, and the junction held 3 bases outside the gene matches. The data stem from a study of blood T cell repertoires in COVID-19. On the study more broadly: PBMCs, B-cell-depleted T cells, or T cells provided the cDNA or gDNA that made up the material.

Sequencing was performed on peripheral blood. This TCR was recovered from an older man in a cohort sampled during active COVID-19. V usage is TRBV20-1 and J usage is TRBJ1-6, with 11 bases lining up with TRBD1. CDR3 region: CSASSGQGDSPLHF. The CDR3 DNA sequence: TGCAGTGCTAGTTCGGGACAGGGGGATTCACCCCTCCACTTT.